This T cell receptor beta chain originates from a study of T-cell reconstitution after alpha-beta-depleted transplantation in children. Trimming removed 0 bases from V and 5 bases from J, with 17 bases in between. The CDR3 runs 16 residues. The germline CDR1 and CDR2 sequences are SGHAT and FQDESV (reference sequence). This clonotype was seen a few times. Its specificity is not known. Study-level points and caveats: A year post-transplant, T-cell counts and diversity derived mostly from newly produced T cells.

Preparation of the TCRbeta library involved a method that used unique molecular identifiers. A single record per CDR3 protein comes from TCRdb applying MiXCR to the PCR reads. The profile shows under 400,000 distinct CDR3 sequences, 20% to 30% of them singletons. The TCR originated in a male patient aged 10 to 17 who had a stem cell transplant for acute lymphoblastic leukemia, so the T cells may come from the graft donor. The V gene is TRBV11-1, the J gene TRBJ2-7, with D uncertain. The starting material was PBMCs, mostly from graft donor cells, obtained 180 days after TCRalphabeta/CD19-depleted stem cell transplant. The CDR3 region has the DNA TGTGCCAGCAGCTTAGCGACCTTCCTGGGGTCCCACGAGCAGTACTTC. Translating gives CASSLATFLGSHEQYF.